This T cell receptor beta chain was retrieved from a study of blood T cells in healthy people across ages (dated by TCRdb to the mid-2010s). The study in broad terms: In model experiments, template switching captured roughly one uniquely barcoded TCR beta cDNA molecule for every two T cells. To track age-related changes in TCR beta repertoire diversity, the study relied on deep sequencing normalized with unique cDNA molecular identifiers. The donors were split into four age groups: young (average 16 years), middle-aged (roughly 39), aged (roughly 65) and long-lived (approximately 80). The study analyzed two additional independent replicas of 1 million unique cDNA reads from the same blood draw for two donors, one aged 18 to 30 and one aged 80 or older. The paper as a whole reports these results and caveats: Observed TCR beta diversity correlated strongly with the percentage of naive T cells measured by flow cytometry. Compared with the aged group, more naive CD4+ T cells, fewer expanded clones and increased TCR diversity were shown by the long-lived group, suggesting age selection. As age increased, observed TCR beta diversity per million T cells dropped in a roughly linear way, and a significant reduction was already evident by age 40. Total diversity estimates from one million sequenced T cells were considered lower bounds and underestimates. Donor CMV infection status was unknown, potentially confounding age-related changes in expanded clonotypes. Conclusive comparison of naive and antigen-experienced compartments was prevented by the profiling of bulk unsorted PBMCs.

The donors were roughly 40 Caucasian individuals from Russia, aged roughly 6 to 100 years, who were systemically healthy. About 10 milliliters of peripheral blood were collected from each donor into EDTA-treated Vacutainer tubes. PBMCs were isolated by Ficoll-Paque density-gradient centrifugation, with at least 6.5 million obtained per sample. Total RNA, at least 6 micrograms per sample, was extracted from PBMCs with Trizol reagent. Naive CD45RAhigh/CD27high T cell percentages were measured by flow cytometry on a PBMC aliquot from every donor. In the germline V gene, CDR1 corresponds to SNHLY and CDR2 to FYNNEI. The CDR3 contains 14 residues, cysteine and phenylalanine counted. Just the 42-base CDR3 DNA is kept, in frame starting at base 1. Trimming at the junction amounts to 5 bases on V and 4 bases on J, and the germline ends lie 13 bases apart. Library creation used 5' RACE. Sequencing was carried out with an Illumina HiSeq 2500. A second PCR of roughly 6 to 11 cycles was performed with a sample-barcoded 5' primer and a J-beta primer mix. A template-switch 5' adaptor carrying 12 random nucleotides introduced a unique molecular identifier onto each TCR beta cDNA molecule. Each sample yielded at least 2.5 million CDR3-containing paired-end reads. The Mint cDNA synthesis kit, primed by a TRBC-specific oligonucleotide, was used to synthesize first-strand cDNA from all RNA. All cDNA was treated with uracil-DNA glycosylase and then went through a first 18-cycle PCR with the universal primers M1SS and BC2_uni_R. Under the source paper's analysis protocol: Each sample was normalized by randomly selecting 1 million high-quality reads, each carrying a distinct molecular identifier. Reads sharing molecular identifiers were discarded rather than binned into consensus sequences. MiTCR, with a Q25 quality threshold and the strictest error-elimination algorithm, was used for CDR3 identification, clonotype clustering and error correction. A nonparametric unseen species model with Euler transformation was used to estimate a lower bound on total TCR beta diversity. TCRdb reanalyzed the raw reads on its own, using fastp at Q25 for trimming and MiXCR for clone calling, and kept in-frame beta chains. Merged by CDR3 protein, the rows form single entries marked with the most common genes and DNA. The V and J calls follow TCRdb's processing rather than the paper's. Present in this sample are more than 1,000,000 distinct CDR3 sequences, approximately 25% of which were seen just once. The ten largest clonotypes hold less than 0.85% of the sample.

To note about this clonotype: The clone's antigen remains unknown. No much larger clonotype is one base removed from it; base qualities were not supplied.

This sample also appeared in a second study, on T cells of mothers and their children. Looking at the second paper: Nine systemically healthy Caucasian individuals, comprising three mothers and their six children, were included as donors. cDNA synthesis consumed the entire amount of extracted RNA, loaded at around 1.5 ug RNA in each 15 ul reaction. In the second PCR, the M1S primer introduced both the sample barcodes and 2-4 random nucleotides. Over 10 million TCR beta CDR3 reads came from each mother, compared with several million reads from each child. Thymic selection similarly shapes TCR recombination output in related and unrelated pairs, with minor effect from inherited differences. Normalized repertoire overlap in related mother-child pairs was always slightly higher than in unrelated mother-child pairs, but the difference was never significant. No persistent microchimeric T cell clones were detected, at a sensitivity of 90 to 100 clones per million clonotypes. In the study, deep NGS was used to compare the TCR beta repertoires of mothers and children, and features distinguishing related mother-child pairs from unrelated individuals were sought. Mothers averaged roughly 36 +/- 4 years of age and children averaged roughly 11 +/- 4 years. After adapter ligation with NEBNext reagents, the libraries were sequenced on Illumina HiSeq 2000 with 100+100 nt paired-end reads. Mother and child libraries were prepared a month apart and sequenced in separate runs to prevent cross-contamination. Each donor had between roughly 450,000 and 2,100,000 distinct TCR beta clonotypes identified. Naive TCR beta clonotypes were estimated from low-frequency clonotypes matched to each donor's FACS-determined naive share, without sorting.

The chain uses TRBV2 and TRBJ2-3, with a weak D call of TRBD2 (6 bases match). Sample: blood. This sequence originates from a girl between 2 and 10 years old in good health. The DNA reads TGTGCCAGCAGTCGGTGGAGGGTTCCAGATACGCAGTATTTT. It specifies CASSRWRVPDTQYF.